Listed below are T cell receptor beta chains from one sample, sequenced in a study of beta chain features in type 1 diabetes. Some clones are missing from TCRdb's copy, which holds only in-frame ones; the method was immunoSEQ multiplex PCR. The sample yields 200,000 to 250,000 clones, about a tenth seen once. The material sequenced was central memory CD4+ T cells from blood. The receptor set was obtained from a man between 18 and 35 years old in good health. CDR3s include the opening cysteine and the closing phenylalanine or tryptophan. The D gene is left open where the match is weak. Clone sizes are given selectively: once, few, many, or a class where the clone is expanded.

v_gene	abundance	j_gene	d_gene	CDR3aa	CDR3nt
TRBV7-2	.	TRBJ2-1	.	CASSTLRGTGTRYNEQFF	TGTGCCAGCAGCACCCTTCGTGGAACCGGGACAAGATACAATGAGCAGTTCTTC
TRBV30	.	TRBJ2-1	TRBD2	CAWASGHYNEQFF	TGTGCCTGGGCTAGCGGTCACTACAATGAGCAGTTCTTC
TRBV5-1	.	TRBJ2-7	TRBD2	CASSLKQLGGSSYEQYF	TGCGCCAGCAGCTTGAAACAATTGGGCGGGAGCTCCTACGAGCAGTACTTC
TRBV2	.	TRBJ2-2	.	CASSSGFSGELFF	TGTGCCAGCAGTTCAGGGTTCTCCGGGGAGCTGTTTTTT
TRBV28	.	TRBJ2-1	TRBD2	CASSARLAGGSYNEQFF	TGTGCCAGCAGTGCCCGACTAGCGGGAGGGAGCTACAATGAGCAGTTCTTC
TRBV29-1	few	TRBJ1-3	.	CSVEYKGSGNTIYF	TGCAGCGTTGAATACAAGGGATCTGGAAACACCATATATTTT
TRBV30	many	TRBJ2-2	.	CAWSLPRRETAGELFF	TGTGCCTGGAGTCTCCCTCGCCGGGAGACCGCCGGGGAGCTGTTTTTT
TRBV11-2	.	TRBJ2-5	TRBD2	CASSLTSGRETQYF	TGTGCCAGCAGCTTAACTAGCGGGAGAGAGACCCAGTACTTC
TRBV14	.	TRBJ1-4	TRBD1	CASSQVTGPGEKLFF	TGTGCCAGCAGCCAAGTGACAGGGCCGGGGGAAAAACTGTTTTTT
TRBV13	few	TRBJ2-7	TRBD2	CASSSAAIAGGREQYF	TGTGCCAGCAGCTCTGCGGCTATAGCGGGAGGGCGGGAGCAGTACTTC
TRBV29-1	few	TRBJ2-5	.	CSVPRGGLQETQYF	TGCAGCGTTCCAAGGGGGGGTTTACAAGAGACCCAGTACTTC
TRBV29-1	.	TRBJ2-1	.	CSTTKRGAYNEQFF	TGCAGCACCACGAAAAGGGGGGCCTACAATGAGCAGTTCTTC